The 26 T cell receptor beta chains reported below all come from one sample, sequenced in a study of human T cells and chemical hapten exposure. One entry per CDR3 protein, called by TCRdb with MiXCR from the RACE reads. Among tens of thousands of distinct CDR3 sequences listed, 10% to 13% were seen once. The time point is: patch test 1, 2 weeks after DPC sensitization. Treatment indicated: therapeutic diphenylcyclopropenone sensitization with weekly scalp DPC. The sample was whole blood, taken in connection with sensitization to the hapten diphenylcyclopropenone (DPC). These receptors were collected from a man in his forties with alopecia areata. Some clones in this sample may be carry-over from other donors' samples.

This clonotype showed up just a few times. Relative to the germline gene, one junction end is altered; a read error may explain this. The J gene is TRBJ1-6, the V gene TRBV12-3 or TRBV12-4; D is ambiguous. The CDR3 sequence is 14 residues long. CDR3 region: CASSLGANNSPLNF. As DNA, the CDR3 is TGTGCCAGCAGTTTAGGGGCCAATAATTCACCCCTCAACTTT.

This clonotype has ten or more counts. In nucleotides, the CDR3 is TGTGCCAGCAGTTTAATGAACTACGAGCAGTACTTC. Translated, it gives CASSLMNYEQYF. The genes are TRBV28 and TRBJ2-7; D is ambiguous. The CDR3 sequence is 12 residues long. The germline V gene has CDR1 MDHEN and CDR2 SYDVKM. Trimming shortened V by 2 bases and J by 3 bases, and 5 bases separated the two germline ends.

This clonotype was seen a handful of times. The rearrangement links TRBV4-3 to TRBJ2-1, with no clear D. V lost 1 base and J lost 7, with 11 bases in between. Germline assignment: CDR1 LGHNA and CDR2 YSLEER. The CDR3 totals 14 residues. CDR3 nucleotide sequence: TGCGCCAGCAGCCAAGCCGGCCCCCAAAATGAGCAGTTCTTC. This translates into CASSQAGPQNEQFF.

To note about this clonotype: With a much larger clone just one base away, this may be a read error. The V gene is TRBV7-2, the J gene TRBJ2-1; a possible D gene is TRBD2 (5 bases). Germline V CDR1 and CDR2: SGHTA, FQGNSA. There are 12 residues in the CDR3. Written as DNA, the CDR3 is TGTGCCAGCAGATTAGCGCTCGGGGAGCAGTTCTTC. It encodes CASRLALGEQFF.

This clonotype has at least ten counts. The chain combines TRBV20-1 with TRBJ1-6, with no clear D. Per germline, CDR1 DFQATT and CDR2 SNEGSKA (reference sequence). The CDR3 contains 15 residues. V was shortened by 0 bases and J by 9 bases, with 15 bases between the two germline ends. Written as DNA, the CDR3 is TGCAGTGCTAGAGATCGAGCTGGGTTTGCTTCACCCCTCCACTTT. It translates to CSARDRAGFASPLHF.

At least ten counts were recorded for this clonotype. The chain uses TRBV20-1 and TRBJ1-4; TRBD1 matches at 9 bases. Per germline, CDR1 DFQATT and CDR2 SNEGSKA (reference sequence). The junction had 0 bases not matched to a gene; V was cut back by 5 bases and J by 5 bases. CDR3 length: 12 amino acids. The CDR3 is CSAGTGNEKLFF. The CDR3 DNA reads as TGCAGTGCTGGGACAGGGAATGAAAAACTGTTTTTT.

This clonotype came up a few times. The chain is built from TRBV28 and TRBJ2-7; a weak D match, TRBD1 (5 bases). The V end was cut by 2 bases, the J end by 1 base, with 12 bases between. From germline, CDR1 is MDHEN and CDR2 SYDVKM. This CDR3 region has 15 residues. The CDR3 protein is CASSLSQGRSYEQYF. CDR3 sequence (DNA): TGTGCCAGCAGTTTAAGCCAGGGTCGTTCCTACGAGCAGTACTTC.

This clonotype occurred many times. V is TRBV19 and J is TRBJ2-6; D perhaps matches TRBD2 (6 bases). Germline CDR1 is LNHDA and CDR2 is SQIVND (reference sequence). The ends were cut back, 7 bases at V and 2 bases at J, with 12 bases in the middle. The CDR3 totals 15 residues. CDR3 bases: TGTGCCAGTACTCCCGGGGGTGCTGGGGCCAACGTCCTGACTTTC. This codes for CASTPGGAGANVLTF.

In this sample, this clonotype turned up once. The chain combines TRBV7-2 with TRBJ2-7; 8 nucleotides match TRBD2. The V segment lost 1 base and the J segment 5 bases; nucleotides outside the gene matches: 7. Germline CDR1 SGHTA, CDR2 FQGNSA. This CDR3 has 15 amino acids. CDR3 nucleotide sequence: TGTGCCAGCAGCTTAGTTCCGGGACTAGAAGACGAGCAGTACTTC. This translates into CASSLVPGLEDEQYF.

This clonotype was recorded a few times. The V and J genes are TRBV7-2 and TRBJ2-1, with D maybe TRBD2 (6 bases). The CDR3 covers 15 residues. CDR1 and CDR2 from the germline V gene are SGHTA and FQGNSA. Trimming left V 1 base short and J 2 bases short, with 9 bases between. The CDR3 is CASSLVGTAYNEQFF. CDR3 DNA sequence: TGTGCCAGCAGCTTAGTCGGGACTGCCTACAATGAGCAGTTCTTC.

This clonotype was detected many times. CDR3 nucleotides: TGTGCCAGCAGCCCGAACACAGATACGCAGTATTTT. This encodes CASSPNTDTQYF. The genes are TRBV14 and TRBJ2-3; no reliable D call. The CDR3 extends over 12 amino acids. Germline lookup yields CDR1 SGHDN and CDR2 FVKESK. V lost 4 bases and J 2 bases, leaving 4 bases between the germline ends.

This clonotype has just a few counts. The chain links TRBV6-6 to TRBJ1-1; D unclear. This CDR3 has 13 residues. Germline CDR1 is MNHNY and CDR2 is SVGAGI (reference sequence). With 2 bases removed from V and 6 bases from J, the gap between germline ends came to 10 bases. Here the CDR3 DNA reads TGTGCCAGCAGTTACGACACCCGCCCTGAAGCTTTCTTT. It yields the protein CASSYDTRPEAFF.

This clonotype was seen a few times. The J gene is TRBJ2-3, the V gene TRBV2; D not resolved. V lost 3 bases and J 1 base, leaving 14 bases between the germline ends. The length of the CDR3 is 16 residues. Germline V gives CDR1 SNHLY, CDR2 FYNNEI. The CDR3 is CASSDRSSIGTDTQYF. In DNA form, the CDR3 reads TGTGCCAGCAGTGATCGCAGTTCTATCGGCACAGATACGCAGTATTTT.

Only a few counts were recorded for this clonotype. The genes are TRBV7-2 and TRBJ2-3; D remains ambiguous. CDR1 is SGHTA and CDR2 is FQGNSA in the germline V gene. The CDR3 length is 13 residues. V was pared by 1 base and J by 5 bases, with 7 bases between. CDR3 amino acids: CASSLGTVDTQYF. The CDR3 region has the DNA TGTGCCAGCAGCTTAGGAACAGTAGATACGCAGTATTTT.

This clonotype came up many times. CDR3 coding DNA: TGTGCCAGCAGTTTCAGGGGTAGGCAGCCCCAGCATTTT. It codes for CASSFRGRQPQHF. The V call is TRBV12-3 or TRBV12-4, the J call TRBJ1-5; a weak D match, TRBD1 (6 bases). Trimming stripped 3 bases from V and 7 bases from J, with 10 bases between. The CDR3 covers 13 residues.

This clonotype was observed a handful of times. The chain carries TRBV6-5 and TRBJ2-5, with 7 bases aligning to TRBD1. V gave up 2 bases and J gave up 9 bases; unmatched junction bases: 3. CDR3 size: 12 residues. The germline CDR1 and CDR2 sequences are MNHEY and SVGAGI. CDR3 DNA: TGTGCCAGCAGTTACCCCCAGGGGGCCCAGTACTTC. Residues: CASSYPQGAQYF.

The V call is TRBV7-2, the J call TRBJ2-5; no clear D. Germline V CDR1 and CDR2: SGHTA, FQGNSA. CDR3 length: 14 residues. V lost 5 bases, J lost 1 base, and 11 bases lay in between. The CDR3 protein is CASSISQRQETQYF. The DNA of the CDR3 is TGTGCCAGCAGCATATCACAGCGCCAAGAGACCCAGTACTTC.

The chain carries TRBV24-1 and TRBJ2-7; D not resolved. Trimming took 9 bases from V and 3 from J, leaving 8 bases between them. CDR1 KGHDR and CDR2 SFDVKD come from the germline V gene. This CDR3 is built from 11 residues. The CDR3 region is CATGMDYEQYV. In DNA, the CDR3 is TGTGCCACCGGAATGGACTACGAGCAGTACGTC.

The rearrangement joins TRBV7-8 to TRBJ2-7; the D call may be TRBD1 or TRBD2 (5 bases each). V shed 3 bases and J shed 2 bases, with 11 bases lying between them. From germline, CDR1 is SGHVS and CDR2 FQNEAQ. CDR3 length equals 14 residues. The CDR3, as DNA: TGTGCCAGCAGCTTTGGGACCGGGGCCTACGAGCAGTACGTC. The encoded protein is CASSFGTGAYEQYV.

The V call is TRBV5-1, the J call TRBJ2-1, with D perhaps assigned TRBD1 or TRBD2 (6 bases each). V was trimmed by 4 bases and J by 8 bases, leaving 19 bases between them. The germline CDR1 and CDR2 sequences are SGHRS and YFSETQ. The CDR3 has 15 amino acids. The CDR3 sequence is CASSPGSRRGDEQFF. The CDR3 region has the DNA TGCGCCAGCAGCCCGGGGTCGCGGAGGGGGGATGAGCAGTTCTTC. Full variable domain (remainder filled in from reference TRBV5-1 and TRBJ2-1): KAGVTQTPRYLIKTRGQQVTLSCSPISGHRSVSWYQQTPGQGLQFLFEYFSETQRNKGNFPGRFSGRQFSNSRSEMNVSTLELGDSALYLCASSPGSRRGDEQFFGPGTRLTVL.

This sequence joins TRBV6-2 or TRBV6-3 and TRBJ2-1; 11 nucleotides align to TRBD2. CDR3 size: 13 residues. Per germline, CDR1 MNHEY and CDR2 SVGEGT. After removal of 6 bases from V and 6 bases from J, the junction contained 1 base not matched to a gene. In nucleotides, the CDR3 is TGTGCCAGCAGAGGGACTAGCGGCAATGAGCAGTTCTTC. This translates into CASRGTSGNEQFF.

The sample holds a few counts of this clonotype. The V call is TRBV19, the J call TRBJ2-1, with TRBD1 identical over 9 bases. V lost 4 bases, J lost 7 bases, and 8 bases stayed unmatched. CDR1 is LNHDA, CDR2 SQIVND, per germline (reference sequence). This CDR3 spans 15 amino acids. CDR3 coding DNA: TGTGCCAGTAGTACCTGGGGACAGGGAGGGAATGAGCAGTTCTTC. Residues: CASSTWGQGGNEQFF.

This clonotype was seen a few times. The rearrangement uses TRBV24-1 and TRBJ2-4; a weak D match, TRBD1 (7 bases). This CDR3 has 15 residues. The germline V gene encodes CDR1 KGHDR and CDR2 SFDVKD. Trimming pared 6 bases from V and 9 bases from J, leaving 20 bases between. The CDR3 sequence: CATSTGRQGGGIQYF. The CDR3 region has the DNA TGTGCCACCAGTACAGGAAGACAGGGAGGCGGCATTCAGTACTTC.

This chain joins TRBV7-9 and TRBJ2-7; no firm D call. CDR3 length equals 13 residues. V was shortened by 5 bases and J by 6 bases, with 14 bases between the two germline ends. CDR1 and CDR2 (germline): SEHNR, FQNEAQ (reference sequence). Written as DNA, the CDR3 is TGTGCCAGCAGCCAGTTCCACGCAGGCGAGCAGTACGTC. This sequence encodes CASSQFHAGEQYV.

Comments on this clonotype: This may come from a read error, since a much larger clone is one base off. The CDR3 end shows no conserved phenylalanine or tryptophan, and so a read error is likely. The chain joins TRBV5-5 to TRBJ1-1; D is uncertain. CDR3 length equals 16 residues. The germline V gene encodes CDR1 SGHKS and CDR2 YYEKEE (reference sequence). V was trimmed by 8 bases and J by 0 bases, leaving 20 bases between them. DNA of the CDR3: TGTGCCAGGACCCTCCGCCCCGGCGGAATGAACACTGAAGCTTTCCTT. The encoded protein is CARTLRPGGMNTEAFL.

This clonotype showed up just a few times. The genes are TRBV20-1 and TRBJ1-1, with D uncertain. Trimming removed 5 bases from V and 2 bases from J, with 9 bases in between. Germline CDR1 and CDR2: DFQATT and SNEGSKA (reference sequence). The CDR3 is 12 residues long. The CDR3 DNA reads TGCAGTGCTTTAGATAGAAACACTGAAGCTTTCTTT. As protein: CSALDRNTEAFF.